Listed here are 30 T cell receptor beta chains from one sample, sequenced in a study of tumor-infiltrating lymphocytes in oesophageal squamous cell carcinoma. TCRdb reanalysed the PCR reads using MiXCR and keeps one entry per CDR3 protein. The sample consists of fewer than 25,000 distinct CDR3 sequences, 40% to 50% of them appearing once. Material: esophageal tumor tissue. These receptors were obtained from a male donor with esophageal squamous cell carcinoma.

As regards this clonotype: Germline and junction disagree at one end, which may indicate a read error. V and J are TRBV7-6 and TRBJ2-6; perhaps TRBD2 as D (6 bases). The end of the DNA is better explained by TRBJ2-7, so the J call may be wrong. This CDR3 spans 15 amino acids. Germline-derived CDR1 and CDR2 are SGHVS and FNYEAQ. The CDR3 DNA follows: TGTGCTAGCAGCTTACGAGCGGGTTCATACAATGAGCAGTACTTC. Protein sequence: CASSLRAGSYNEQYF.

There are a few counts of this clonotype. The chain has TRBV12-5 and TRBJ2-5; D unresolved. The DNA end lines up better with TRBJ2-7; the J call may be wrong. CDR1 and CDR2 (germline): LGHNT, FRNRAP. The CDR3 is made up of 15 amino acids. CDR3 loop: CASGLVMVSAYEQYF. The CDR3 region has the DNA TGTGCTAGTGGTTTGGTAATGGTATCGGCCTACGAGCAGTACTTC.

There are many counts of this clonotype. J is TRBJ2-5 and V is TRBV19; D call uncertain. Per the germline V gene, CDR1 is LNHDA and CDR2 is SQIVND (reference sequence). V was clipped by 5 bases and J by 2 bases, with 12 bases between them. This CDR3 has 14 residues. The CDR3 nucleotides are TGTGCCAGTAGTGCGACGGCGGTACAAGAGACCCAGTACTTC. This encodes CASSATAVQETQYF.

V is TRBV5-1 and J is TRBJ1-4; tentative D call: TRBD1 (5 bases). The germline V gene has CDR1 SGHRS and CDR2 YFSETQ. CDR3 length: 13 amino acids. Deletions cut 1 base from V and 6 bases from J, with 7 bases between. The CDR3 region is CASSLLGDEKLFF. The DNA for the CDR3 is TGCGCCAGCAGCTTGTTAGGGGATGAAAAACTGTTTTTT.

The table lists this clonotype with many counts. The chain uses TRBV28 and TRBJ2-5; 8 bases align to TRBD2. With 4 bases clipped from V and 5 bases from J, the junction kept 12 bases outside the gene matches. Germline CDR1 and CDR2: MDHEN and SYDVKM. The CDR3 contains 16 residues. The CDR3 here is CASSSLKAGVKETQYF. DNA for the CDR3: TGTGCCAGCAGTTCCCTCAAAGCGGGAGTGAAGGAGACCCAGTACTTC.

The chain combines TRBV7-9 with TRBJ2-7, with D uncertain. The J call may be in error: the DNA end matches TRBJ2-1 better. CDR3 length: 15 residues. From germline, CDR1 is SEHNR and CDR2 FQNEAQ (reference sequence). CDR3 in amino acids: CASSLVSNYYNEQFF. In DNA, the CDR3 is TGTGCCAGCAGCTTAGTCAGCAACTACTACAATGAGCAGTTCTTC.

As concerns this clonotype: No conserved phenylalanine or tryptophan ends this CDR3, so it is likely a read error. The limits of the CDR3 on the DNA are not certain, so only TCRdb's listed CDR3 is given. V and J are TRBV7-3 and TRBJ2-6; the table's D gene call, TRBD1, was not cross checked with the DNA. The germline V gene has CDR1 SGHTA and CDR2 FQGTGA. The CDR3 is 16 amino acids long, termini counted. Here the CDR3 reads CASSLDGTVYGYTFGA.

This chain uses TRBV11-2 with TRBJ2-7; 8 bases match TRBD1. Matching the DNA end better, TRBJ2-1 makes the J call doubtful. The CDR3 extends over 15 amino acids. CDR1 SGHAT and CDR2 FQNNGV come from the germline V gene. The CDR3 sequence is CASSLEQGGYNEQFF. The CDR3 DNA sequence: TGTGCCAGCAGCTTAGAACAGGGGGGTTACAATGAGCAGTTCTTC.

This clonotype was seen only a few times. The rearrangement links TRBV6-1 to TRBJ2-1; the match to TRBD2 covers 8 bases. Germline CDR1 MNHNS, CDR2 SASEGT. Trimming took 8 bases from V and 6 from J; bases not matched to a gene: 6. CDR3 length equals 13 residues. In DNA, the CDR3 is TGTGCCAGCTCCGGGGGGGTGGGCAATGAGCAGTTCTTC. Amino acid sequence: CASSGGVGNEQFF.

The gene calls are TRBV7-9 and TRBJ2-1; the match to TRBD1 covers 7 bases. Trimming removed 5 bases from V and 1 base from J; junction bases left unmatched: 11. The CDR3 sequence is 17 residues long. CDR1 is SEHNR and CDR2 is FQNEAQ in the germline V gene (reference sequence). The CDR3 sequence is CASSPRSGQTSYNEQFF. For the CDR3, the DNA is TGTGCCAGCAGCCCCAGGTCGGGACAGACGTCCTACAATGAGCAGTTCTTC.

This clonotype was detected many times. This clone may be a read error of a much larger clone one base away. The chain carries TRBV6-1 and TRBJ2-5, with 10 bases lining up with TRBD2. The CDR3 is 14 residues long. Germline V lookup: CDR1 MNHNS, CDR2 SASEGT. The ends lost 6 bases at V and 11 bases at J; junction bases unmatched: 12. As DNA, the CDR3 is TGTGCCAGCAGCGCTAGCGGGGGAAGGAATGAGCAGTACTTC. Translation: CASSASGGRNEQYF.

For this clonotype: The conserved closing phenylalanine or tryptophan is absent in this CDR3, likely reflecting a read error. The DNA is omitted, as the CDR3 cannot be located on it reliably, and the CDR3 follows TCRdb's listing. V is TRBV7-2 and J is TRBJ2-6; no check of the table's D call, TRBD1, against the DNA was made. CDR1 is SGHTA, CDR2 FQGNSA, per germline. The CDR3 has 16 amino acids, counting both end residues. The CDR3 loop reads CVSSRDRGLETQYFGP.

This clonotype was counted ten times or more. The chain is built from TRBV11-2 and TRBJ2-7; a possible D gene is TRBD2 (5 bases). This CDR3 region has 14 residues. The V and J ends lost 7 bases and 0 bases respectively, with 13 bases between them. The germline CDR1 and CDR2 sequences are SGHAT and FQNNGV. The DNA for the CDR3 is TGTGCCAGCAAGGGCGGGTGGAGCTCCTACGAGCAGTACTTC. Translated, it gives CASKGGWSSYEQYF.

This chain joins TRBV9 and TRBJ2-2, with D possibly called TRBD1 or TRBD2 (6 bases each). V was cut by 4 bases and J by 6 bases, with 13 bases left in between. Germline CDR1 SGDLS, CDR2 YYNGEE. The CDR3 is made up of 14 amino acids. CDR3 protein: CASSPVGGPGELFF. DNA of the CDR3: TGTGCCAGCAGCCCTGTAGGGGGGCCCGGGGAGCTGTTTTTT.

This clonotype was found many times. The chain is built from TRBV25-1 and TRBJ2-1; D is unclear. With the DNA end fitting TRBJ2-7 better, the J assignment may be wrong. The CDR3 covers 12 residues. Germline V lookup: CDR1 MGHDK, CDR2 SYGVNS. CDR3 protein: CASSVQVAEQYF. The CDR3 region has the DNA TGTGCCAGCAGTGTCCAGGTTGCCGAGCAGTACTTC.

The chain carries TRBV7-2 and TRBJ2-7; 8 nucleotides line up with TRBD2. CDR3 size: 15 residues. Germline-derived CDR1 and CDR2 are SGHTA and FQGNSA. Trimming took 5 bases from V and 5 from J; bases not matched to a gene: 11. The chain's CDR3 is CASSGGGTRVHEQYF. The DNA for the CDR3 is TGTGCCAGCAGCGGAGGTGGGACTAGAGTCCACGAGCAGTACTTC.

This clonotype showed up just a few times. CDR3 sequence reads: CASSPGLAGQETQYF. CDR3 bases: TGTGCCAGCAGCCCGGGACTAGCGGGCCAAGAGACCCAGTACTTC. The rearrangement uses TRBV7-2 and TRBJ2-5; 12 bases map to TRBD2. After removal of 5 bases from V and 1 base from J, the junction contained 2 bases not matched to a gene. The CDR3 covers 15 residues. Germline-derived CDR1 and CDR2 are SGHTA and FQGNSA.

A few counts support this clonotype. This may be a read error: a much more frequent sequence differs by one nucleotide. This chain uses TRBV19 with TRBJ2-3; 10 bases fit TRBD2. The J call may be wrong; the DNA end is better matched by TRBJ2-7. The V gene's germline CDR1 is LNHDA and CDR2 SQIVND (reference sequence). The CDR3 totals 16 residues. The CDR3 coding sequence is TGTGCCAGTAGTTCTCCGGGACTAGCGTTATCCAATGAGCAGTACTTC. Residues: CASSSPGLALSNEQYF.

This clonotype is medium-sized (0.01 to 0.1%) in the sample. The V gene is TRBV7-2, the J gene TRBJ2-3; 8 nucleotides match TRBD2. Germline loops: CDR1 SGHTA, CDR2 FQGNSA. V shed 3 bases and J 2 bases; nucleotides not matched to a gene: 7. The CDR3 runs 16 residues. Here the CDR3 reads CASSFDWTSYTDTQYF. In DNA form, the CDR3 reads TGTGCCAGCAGCTTTGATTGGACTAGCTACACAGATACGCAGTATTTT.

A remark on this clonotype: The conserved closing phenylalanine or tryptophan is absent in this CDR3, likely reflecting a read error. It is unclear where the CDR3 begins or ends on the DNA, so no DNA is shown, and the CDR3 is as TCRdb lists it. The chain carries TRBV7-2 and TRBJ2-5; whether TRBD1, the table's D call, matches the DNA was not checked. The CDR3 comprises 16 residues, both ends counted. The germline V gene encodes CDR1 SGHTA and CDR2 FQGNSA. The chain's CDR3 is CASSSDSYNSPLHFGS.

V gene TRBV7-2 combines with J gene TRBJ2-7; 13 nucleotides match TRBD2. The J call may be in error: the DNA end matches TRBJ2-1 better. Germline V gene sequence: CDR1 SGHTA, CDR2 FQGNSA. This CDR3 comprises 19 residues. CDR3 DNA: TGTGCCAGCAGCTCGAGGGGCAGACTAGCGGGAGGTTCCTACAATGAGCAGTTCTTC. This gives the protein CASSSRGRLAGGSYNEQFF.

This rearrangement joins TRBV24-1 to TRBJ2-3; possibly TRBD2 for D (5 bases). The V end was cut by 0 bases, the J end by 4 bases, with 13 bases between. The CDR3 spans 16 residues. Germline CDR1 and CDR2: KGHDR and SFDVKD. This CDR3 reads CATSDLGGPGADTQYF. CDR3 DNA: TGTGCCACCAGTGATTTGGGCGGGCCCGGAGCAGATACGCAGTATTTT.

This clonotype was found many times. This chain links TRBV28 with TRBJ2-1, with 8 bases lining up with TRBD1. The CDR3 sequence is 16 residues long. V lost 4 bases, J lost 3 bases, and 8 bases stayed unmatched. Germline V lookup: CDR1 MDHEN, CDR2 SYDVKM. As DNA, the CDR3 is TGTGCCAGCAGTTCCTCTTCAGGGGGCTTCTACAATGAGCAGTTCTTC. Translation: CASSSSSGGFYNEQFF.

This clonotype has more than one count but fewer than ten. The chain links TRBV4-1 to TRBJ1-5, with a possible D match to TRBD1 (6 bases). The CDR3 totals 17 residues. V lost 0 bases and J lost 2, with 14 bases in between. CDR1 and CDR2 (germline): MGHRA, YSYEKL. CDR3 nucleotide sequence: TGCGCCAGCAGCCAAGAAAGAGGGACACTAGGCAATCAGCCCCAGCATTTT. This translates into CASSQERGTLGNQPQHF.

This clonotype was detected ten times or more. The V and J genes are TRBV5-8 and TRBJ1-4; D call uncertain. V gave up 6 bases and J gave up 5 bases, with 14 bases separating them. The CDR3 runs 14 residues. Germline V CDR1 and CDR2: SGHTS, YDEGEE. The CDR3 bases are TGTGCCAGCAACCCCGAGACACTCAATGAAAAACTGTTTTTT. Amino acid sequence: CASNPETLNEKLFF.

This clonotype was seen only a few times. This sequence joins TRBV19 and TRBJ2-2; D tentatively reads TRBD1 or TRBD2 (6 bases each). Per germline, CDR1 LNHDA and CDR2 SQIVND (reference sequence). Trimming stripped 3 bases from V and 10 bases from J, with 12 bases between. The CDR3 loop spans 13 amino acids. The CDR3: CASSMKGGMELFF. The DNA for the CDR3 is TGTGCCAGTAGTATGAAGGGGGGTATGGAGCTGTTTTTT.

The gene calls are TRBV20-1 and TRBJ1-2, with 7 bases lining up with TRBD1. The junction had 5 bases not matched to a gene; V was cut back by 0 bases and J by 4 bases. Per germline, CDR1 DFQATT and CDR2 SNEGSKA (reference sequence). The CDR3 contains 14 residues. The CDR3 protein is CSARDLRDSYGYTF. The CDR3 region has the DNA TGCAGTGCTAGAGATCTCCGGGACAGCTATGGCTACACCTTC.

This clonotype was picked up many times. The chain couples TRBV2 to TRBJ2-3; 10 bases match TRBD2. CDR1 and CDR2 (germline): SNHLY, FYNNEI. This CDR3 is 15 amino acids long. V lost 4 bases to trimming and J lost 0 bases; unmatched junction nucleotides: 1. CDR3 DNA sequence: TGTGCCAGCAGTGGACTAGCGGGTAGCACAGATACGCAGTATTTT. Protein: CASSGLAGSTDTQYF.

This chain connects TRBV7-9 to TRBJ2-7; weak D call: TRBD1 (6 bases). The end of the DNA aligns better with TRBJ2-5, so the J call may be wrong. CDR3 length: 13 amino acids. Germline CDR1 and CDR2: SEHNR and FQNEAQ (reference sequence). The CDR3 DNA reads as TGTGCCAGCAGCTTAGACAGGGCAGAGACCCAGTACTTC. Protein product: CASSLDRAETQYF.

The rearrangement uses TRBV13 and TRBJ1-4; D remains ambiguous. V lost 5 bases and J 7 bases, leaving 14 bases between the germline ends. Germline V lookup: CDR1 PRHDT, CDR2 FYEKMQ (reference sequence). This CDR3 is 14 amino acids long. CDR3: CASSQAPFGEKLFF. In DNA form, the CDR3 reads TGTGCCAGCAGCCAGGCCCCGTTTGGTGAAAAACTGTTTTTT.